This T cell receptor beta chain appears in the sequencing data of a study of regulatory T cells in long-lasting Graves disease. Across the whole study: Newly diagnosed Graves' patients had under 3 months of antithyroid drugs.

Noted time point: newly diagnosed GD, antithyroid drugs for less than 3 months. Extracted PBMC RNA gave rise to the TCR library. This clonotype was found many times. Construction of the TCR beta libraries employed iRepertoire HTBI primers in conjunction with Arm-PCR of CDR3 regions. TCRdb ran MiXCR on the multiplex PCR reads and lists one entry per CDR3 protein. The sample holds 450,000 to 600,000 distinct CDR3 sequences, roughly 12% seen once. The CDR3 spans 14 residues. Trimming left V 4 bases short and J 6 bases short, with 15 bases between. The sample also formed part of further work on T cells in Graves' hyperthyroidism and ophthalmopathy.

This TCR derives from a man aged 30-40 years with Graves disease. This chain uses TRBV12-3 or TRBV12-4 with TRBJ1-1; no definite D call. The specimen was peripheral blood mononuclear cells (PBMCs), collected at new diagnosis, from a patient treated with antithyroid drugs. The CDR3 DNA is TGTGCCAGCAGTTCGTCATTGGAGCGGGCTGAAGCTTTCTTT. Translating it yields CASSSSLERAEAFF.